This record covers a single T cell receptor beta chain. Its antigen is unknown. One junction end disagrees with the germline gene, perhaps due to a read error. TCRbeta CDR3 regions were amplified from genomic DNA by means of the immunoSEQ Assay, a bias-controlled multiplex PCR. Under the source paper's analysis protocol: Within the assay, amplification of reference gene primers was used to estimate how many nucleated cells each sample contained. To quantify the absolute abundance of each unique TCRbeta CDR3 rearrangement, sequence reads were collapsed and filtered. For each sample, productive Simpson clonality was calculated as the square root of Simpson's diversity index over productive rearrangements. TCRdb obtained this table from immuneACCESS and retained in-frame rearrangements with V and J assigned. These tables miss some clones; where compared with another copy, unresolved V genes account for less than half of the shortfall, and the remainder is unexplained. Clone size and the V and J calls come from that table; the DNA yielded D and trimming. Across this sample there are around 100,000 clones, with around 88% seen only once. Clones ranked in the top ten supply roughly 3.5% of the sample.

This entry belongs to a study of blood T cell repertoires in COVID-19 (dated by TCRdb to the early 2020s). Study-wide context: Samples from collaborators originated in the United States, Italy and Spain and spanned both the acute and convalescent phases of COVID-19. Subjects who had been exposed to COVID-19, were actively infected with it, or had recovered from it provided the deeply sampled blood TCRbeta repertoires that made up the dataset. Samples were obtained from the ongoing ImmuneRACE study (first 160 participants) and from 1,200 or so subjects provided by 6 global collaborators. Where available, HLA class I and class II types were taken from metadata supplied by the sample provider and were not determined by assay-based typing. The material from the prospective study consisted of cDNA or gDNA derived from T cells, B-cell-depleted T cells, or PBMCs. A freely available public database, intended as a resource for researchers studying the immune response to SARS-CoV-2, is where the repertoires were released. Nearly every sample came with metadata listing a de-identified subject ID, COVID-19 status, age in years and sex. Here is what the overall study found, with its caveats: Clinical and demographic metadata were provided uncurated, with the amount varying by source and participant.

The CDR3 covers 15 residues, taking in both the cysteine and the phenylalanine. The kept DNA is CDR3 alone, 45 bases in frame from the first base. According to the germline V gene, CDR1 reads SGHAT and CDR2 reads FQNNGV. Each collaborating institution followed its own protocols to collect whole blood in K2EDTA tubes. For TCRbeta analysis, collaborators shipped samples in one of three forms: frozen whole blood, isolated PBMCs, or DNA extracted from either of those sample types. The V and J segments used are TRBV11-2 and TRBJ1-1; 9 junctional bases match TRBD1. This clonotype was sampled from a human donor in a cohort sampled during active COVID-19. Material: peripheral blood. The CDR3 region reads CASTLQGAADTEAFF. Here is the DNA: TGTGCCAGCACCTTACAGGGGGCTGCGGACACTGAAGCTTTCTTT.